One sample yielded the 26 T cell receptor beta chains listed below, sequenced in a study of PD-L1 blockade in urothelial cancer (dated by TCRdb to 2015 to 2018). Library generation was performed with the immunoSEQ multiplex PCR assay. Not all clones reach the TCRdb copy of this immuneACCESS table, which keeps in-frame sequences only. Checked studies attribute under half of the gap to unresolved V genes and leave the rest unexplained. This sample gives more than 95,000 clones in total; more than 70% of them show up just once. 2.4% of the sample comes from the top ten. The meaning of the sample's time point label: peripheral blood 6 weeks after treatment start. This sample comprised PBMCs, obtained around atezolizumab (anti-PD-L1) treatment. The source of these receptors is a man aged 50 or older with urothelial cancer.

The rearrangement uses TRBV6-5 and TRBJ2-7; tentative D call: TRBD2 (5 bases). Trimming pared 3 bases from V and 2 bases from J, leaving 11 bases between. The CDR3 loop spans 14 amino acids. Germline V gives CDR1 MNHEY, CDR2 SVGAGI. The CDR3 loop is CASSYFGSTYEQYF. In DNA, the CDR3 is TGTGCCAGCAGTTATTTTGGGAGCACCTACGAGCAGTACTTC.

This chain connects TRBV7-8 to TRBJ1-1; D might be TRBD1 (5 bases). Germline CDR1 SGHVS, CDR2 FQNEAQ. This CDR3 comprises 14 residues. V was clipped by 1 base and J by 1 base, with 7 bases between them. The DNA for the CDR3 is TGTGCCAGCAGCTTAGGGACACAGAACACTGAAGCTTTCTTT. Translating it yields CASSLGTQNTEAFF.

This clone showed up just once. The chain is built from TRBV30 and TRBJ2-7; 12 bases are shared with TRBD1. V shed 5 bases, J shed 6 bases, and the junction held 2 bases outside the gene matches. This CDR3 is built from 12 residues. Germline CDR1 is GTSNPN and CDR2 is SVGIG (reference sequence). DNA of the CDR3: TGTGCCTGGGGGACAGGGGGCGTCGAGCAGTACTTC. The encoded protein is CAWGTGGVEQYF.

This clone was seen once. The chain combines TRBV7-3 with TRBJ2-1, with 9 bases that match TRBD2. Germline trimming cut 4 bases from V and 6 bases from J; bases unmatched to any gene: 7. CDR1 is SGHTA and CDR2 is FQGTGA in the germline V gene. The CDR3 length is 15 residues. The CDR3 sequence is CASSSEGLAANEQFF. The CDR3 region has the DNA TGTGCCAGCAGCTCGGAGGGACTAGCTGCCAATGAGCAGTTCTTC.

CDR3 in amino acids: CASSASRFGETQYF. CDR3 in DNA: TGTGCCAGTAGTGCCTCGCGCTTCGGAGAGACCCAGTACTTC. The chain combines TRBV19 with TRBJ2-5; D gene uncertain. V dropped 5 bases and J dropped 4 bases, with 14 bases sitting between them. CDR3 length: 14 amino acids. CDR1 is LNHDA, CDR2 SQIVND, per germline (reference sequence).

The chain has TRBV28 and TRBJ1-5; 8 bases are shared with TRBD1. Germline-derived CDR1 and CDR2 are MDHEN and SYDVKM. The CDR3 extends over 15 amino acids. V lost 6 bases, J lost 0 bases, and 4 bases stayed unmatched. The CDR3 loop is CASSPGTGSNQPQHF. As DNA, the CDR3 is TGTGCCAGCAGCCCCGGGACAGGTAGCAATCAGCCCCAGCATTTT.

A note on this clone: The junction and the germline gene differ at one end; a read error may be behind it. The V gene is TRBV7-7, the J gene TRBJ2-7; 7 positions match TRBD1. CDR1 is SSHAT, CDR2 FNYEAQ, per germline (reference sequence). This CDR3 is 13 amino acids long. Here the CDR3 DNA reads TGTGCTAGCAGCAGACAGGGTTCGGGGGAGCAGTACTTC. Its translation is CASSRQGSGEQYF.

This clone was picked up one time. The J gene is TRBJ2-1, the V gene TRBV2; 11 positions match TRBD2. Germline trimming cut 6 bases from V and 3 bases from J; bases unmatched to any gene: 7. The germline CDR1 and CDR2 sequences are SNHLY and FYNNEI. The CDR3 runs to 16 residues. The CDR3 DNA sequence: TGTGCCAGCAGATCACTAGCGGGAGAGTTCTACAATGAGCAGTTCTTC. This translates into CASRSLAGEFYNEQFF.

The chain combines TRBV19 with TRBJ2-4, with 14 bases lining up with TRBD2. The CDR3 sequence is 21 residues long. Germline CDR1 and CDR2: LNHDA and SQIVND (reference sequence). V lost 5 bases to trimming and J lost 1 base; unmatched junction nucleotides: 16. CDR3 amino acids: CASSPTWGGLAGAGAKNIQYF. CDR3 bases: TGTGCCAGTAGTCCAACTTGGGGGGGACTAGCGGGAGCTGGGGCCAAAAACATTCAGTACTTC.

This chain connects TRBV21-1 to TRBJ1-4; no check of the table's D call, TRBD1, against the DNA was made. TRBV21-1 is recorded as a pseudogene. CDR3 length equals 13 residues. The CDR3 DNA is TGTGCCAGCACAGGGGAGCCCCATGAAAAACTGTTTTTT. It encodes CASTGEPHEKLFF.

This clone was seen a handful of times. The chain uses TRBV4-2 and TRBJ2-1; 13 nucleotides agree with TRBD2. The CDR3 contains 16 residues. The V and J ends lost 5 bases and 9 bases, in that order; junction bases with no gene match: 10. From germline, CDR1 is LGHNA and CDR2 YNFKEQ. For the CDR3, the DNA is TGTGCCAGCAGCAAGTCAGGGACTAGCGGGAAGATTGAGCAGTTCTTC. This codes for CASSKSGTSGKIEQFF.

This clone appeared once. J is TRBJ2-7 and V is TRBV4-2; weak D call: TRBD1 (6 bases). CDR3 length equals 15 residues. Germline V gene data show CDR1 as LGHNA and CDR2 as YNFKEQ. V was pared by 1 base and J by 3 bases, with 13 bases between. CDR3 nucleotide sequence: TGTGCCAGCAGCCAAGGGGGGACACAAAACTACGAGCAGTACTTC. Protein product: CASSQGGTQNYEQYF.

V usage is TRBV27 and J usage is TRBJ2-5, with 11 bases identical to TRBD2. V lost 3 bases to trimming and J lost 0 bases; unmatched junction nucleotides: 3. The germline CDR1 and CDR2 sequences are MNHEY and SMNVEV (reference sequence). The CDR3 totals 16 residues. The CDR3 sequence: CASSLRLAGHQETQYF. CDR3 nucleotide sequence: TGTGCCAGCAGTTTGCGACTAGCGGGACACCAAGAGACCCAGTACTTC.

This chain connects TRBV6-1 to TRBJ2-5, with D maybe TRBD1 (5 bases). V was shortened by 6 bases and J by 9 bases, with 20 bases between the two germline ends. The CDR3 totals 14 residues. Germline V gives CDR1 MNHNS, CDR2 SASEGT. CDR3 coding DNA: TGTGCCAGCAGCCCTGGACCGCTTTTAGGGGCCCAGTACTTC. This translates into CASSPGPLLGAQYF.

This rearrangement joins TRBV13 to TRBJ2-7; D possibly corresponds to TRBD1 (6 bases). V was trimmed by 5 bases and J by 1 base, leaving 21 bases between them. Germline V gives CDR1 PRHDT, CDR2 FYEKMQ (reference sequence). CDR3 length equals 17 residues. CDR3 loop: CASSQTGRGRSSYEQYF. The CDR3 bases are TGTGCCAGCAGCCAGACGGGTAGGGGGAGATCGTCCTACGAGCAGTACTTC.

The V gene is TRBV30, the J gene TRBJ2-2; tentative D call: TRBD2 (5 bases). V was pared by 3 bases and J by 7 bases, with 15 bases between. Germline V lookup: CDR1 GTSNPN, CDR2 SVGIG (reference sequence). The CDR3 extends over 14 amino acids. This chain's CDR3 is CAWRSGTLLGELFF. The CDR3 coding sequence is TGTGCCTGGAGGAGCGGCACCCTACTCGGGGAGCTGTTTTTT.

The chain employs TRBV7-9 and TRBJ1-1; D gene unclear. This CDR3 spans 12 amino acids. From germline, CDR1 is SEHNR and CDR2 FQNEAQ (reference sequence). Trimming removed 8 bases at V and 1 base at J, with 8 bases between. The CDR3 DNA reads TGTGCCAGCGGAGACTGGAACACTGAAGCTTTCTTT. This encodes CASGDWNTEAFF. Drawing the rest from reference TRBV7-9 and TRBJ1-1, the complete variable domain is DTGVSQNPRHKITKRGQNVTFRCDPISEHNRLYWYRQTLGQGPEFLTYFQNEAQLEKSRLLSDRFSAERPKGSFSTLEIQRTEQGDSAMYLCASGDWNTEAFFGQGTRLTVV.

This clone was counted a single time. The chain is built from TRBV6-6 and TRBJ2-3; 12 positions match TRBD2. Germline V gives CDR1 MNHNY, CDR2 SVGAGI (reference sequence). The CDR3 is 14 residues long. Trimming removed 6 bases from V and 4 bases from J; junction bases left unmatched: 2. The CDR3 is CASRGLAGSDTQYF. CDR3 sequence (DNA): TGTGCCAGCAGGGGACTAGCGGGTTCAGATACGCAGTATTTT.

This clone turned up a few times. J is TRBJ2-3 and V is TRBV6-4; TRBD2 matches 11 bases. Germline CDR1 reads MRHNA; CDR2 reads SNTAGT. V shed 5 bases and J 4 bases; nucleotides not matched to a gene: 8. This CDR3 has 16 residues. CDR3 sequence: CASSPTSGSSPDTQYF. The CDR3 region has the DNA TGTGCCAGCAGTCCCACTAGCGGGAGCTCCCCAGATACGCAGTATTTT.

A few counts support this clone. The V and J genes are TRBV7-6 and TRBJ2-7, with TRBD1 matching 9 bases. With 1 base clipped from V and 5 bases from J, the junction kept 3 bases outside the gene matches. CDR1 is SGHVS and CDR2 is FNYEAQ in the germline V gene. The CDR3 totals 14 residues. The CDR3 reads CASSLVGTGNEQYF. CDR3 sequence (DNA): TGTGCCAGCAGCTTAGTTGGGACAGGGAACGAGCAGTACTTC. Drawing the rest from reference TRBV7-6 and TRBJ2-7, the complete variable domain is GAGVSQSPRYKVTKRGQDVALRCDPISGHVSLYWYRQALGQGPEFLTYFNYEAQQDKSGLPNDRFSAERPEGSISTLTIQRTEQRDSAMYRCASSLVGTGNEQYFGPGTRLTVT.

This sequence joins TRBV21-1 and TRBJ2-2; the table assigns TRBD1, which was not confirmed against the DNA. TRBV21-1 is a listed pseudogene. There are 20 residues in the CDR3. CDR3 sequence reads: CASSKIKDRGHSLRAGELFF. The DNA for the CDR3 is TGTGCCAGCAGCAAAATTAAGGACAGGGGGCATAGTTTGAGGGCCGGGGAGCTGTTTTTT.

V is TRBV10-2 and J is TRBJ2-3; 11 nucleotides match TRBD2. This CDR3 has 14 residues. J lost 4 bases, V lost 5 bases, and 2 bases had no gene match. The germline gives CDR1 WSHSY, CDR2 SAAADI. The CDR3 loop is CASSTSGSADTQYF. In nucleotides, the CDR3 is TGCGCCAGCAGTACTAGCGGGAGCGCAGATACGCAGTATTTT.

The V and J genes are TRBV23-1 and TRBJ2-3; unclear D gene. TRBV23-1 is noted as an ORF with a role that remains uncertain. Deletions cut 3 bases from V and 3 bases from J, with 13 bases between. This CDR3 region has 15 residues. DNA of the CDR3: TGCGCCAGCAGTCAGGGCCCCCGAACAACAGATACGCAGTATTTT. Its protein is CASSQGPRTTDTQYF.

This clone was recorded a few times. The chain has TRBV19 and TRBJ1-2; D gene unclear. The CDR3 has 12 residues. V was cut by 8 bases and J by 4 bases, with 11 bases left in between. Per the germline V gene, CDR1 is LNHDA and CDR2 is SQIVND (reference sequence). CDR3 region: CASCEIGYGYTF. The CDR3 nucleotides are TGTGCCAGTTGCGAAATCGGCTATGGCTACACCTTC.

Only one count was recorded for this clone. The chain combines TRBV6-5 with TRBJ2-7; 8 bases line up with TRBD2. Germline V lookup: CDR1 MNHEY, CDR2 SVGAGI. CDR3 length equals 15 residues. The V and J ends lost 11 bases and 3 bases, in that order; junction bases with no gene match: 15. The DNA of the CDR3 is TGTGCCGTTCAAGGGGGGGCGGGAGGATTCTACGAGCAGTACTTC. Translating it yields CAVQGGAGGFYEQYF.

This chain joins TRBV19 and TRBJ2-1; TRBD2 aligns across 8 bases. Germline loops: CDR1 LNHDA, CDR2 SQIVND (reference sequence). V gave up 3 bases and J gave up 8 bases; unmatched junction bases: 6. The CDR3 has 14 residues. CDR3 protein: CASSMVGRAHEQFF. The CDR3 nucleotides read TGTGCCAGTAGTATGGTCGGGAGGGCCCATGAGCAGTTCTTC.